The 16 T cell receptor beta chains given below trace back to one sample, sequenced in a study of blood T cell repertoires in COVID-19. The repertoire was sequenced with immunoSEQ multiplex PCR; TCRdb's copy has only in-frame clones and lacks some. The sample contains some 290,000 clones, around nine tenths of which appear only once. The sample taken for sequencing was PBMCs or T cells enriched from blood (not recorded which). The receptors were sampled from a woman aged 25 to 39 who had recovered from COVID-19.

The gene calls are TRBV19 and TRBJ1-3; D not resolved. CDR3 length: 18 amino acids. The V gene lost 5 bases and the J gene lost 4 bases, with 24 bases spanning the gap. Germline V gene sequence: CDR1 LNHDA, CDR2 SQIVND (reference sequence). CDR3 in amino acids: CASSSYLTVPPAGNTIYF. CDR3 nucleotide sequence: TGTGCCAGTAGTTCCTATCTCACAGTCCCACCGGCGGGAAACACCATATATTTT.

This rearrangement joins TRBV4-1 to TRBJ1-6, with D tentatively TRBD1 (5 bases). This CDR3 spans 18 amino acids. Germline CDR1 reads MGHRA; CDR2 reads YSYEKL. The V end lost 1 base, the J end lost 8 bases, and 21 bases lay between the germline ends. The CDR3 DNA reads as TGCGCCAGCAGCCAAGCCTACGCGATCGGCAGGGTTGATTCACCCCTCCACTTT. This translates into CASSQAYAIGRVDSPLHF.

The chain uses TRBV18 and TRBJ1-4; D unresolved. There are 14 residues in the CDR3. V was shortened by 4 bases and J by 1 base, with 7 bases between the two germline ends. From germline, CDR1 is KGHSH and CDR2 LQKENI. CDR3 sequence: CASSLVLTNEKLFF. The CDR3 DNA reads TGTGCCAGCTCACTAGTTTTAACTAATGAAAAACTGTTTTTT.

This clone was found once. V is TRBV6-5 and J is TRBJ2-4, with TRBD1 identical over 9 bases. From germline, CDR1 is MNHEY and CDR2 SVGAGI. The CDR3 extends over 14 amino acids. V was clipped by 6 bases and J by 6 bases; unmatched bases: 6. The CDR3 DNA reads TGTGCCAGCAGGACCCGGGACAGGGCAAACATTCAGTACTTC. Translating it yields CASRTRDRANIQYF.

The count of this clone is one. Here the CDR3 DNA reads TGTGCCAGCAGTTACGTACAGGGCCTTGACTATAGCAATCAGCCCCAGCATTTT. Amino acid sequence: CASSYVQGLDYSNQPQHF. The chain recombines TRBV6-2 or TRBV6-3 with TRBJ1-5; D might be TRBD1 (6 bases). Trimming left V 2 bases short and J 0 bases short, with 17 bases between. The length of the CDR3 is 18 residues. Germline V gene lookup returns CDR1 MNHEY and CDR2 SVGEGT.

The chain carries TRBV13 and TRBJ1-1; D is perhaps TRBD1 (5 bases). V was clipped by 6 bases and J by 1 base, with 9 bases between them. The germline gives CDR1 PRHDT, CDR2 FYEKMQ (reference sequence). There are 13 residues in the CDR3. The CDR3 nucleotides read TGTGCCAGCAGAACAGGCGGGAACACTGAAGCTTTCTTT. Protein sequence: CASRTGGNTEAFF.

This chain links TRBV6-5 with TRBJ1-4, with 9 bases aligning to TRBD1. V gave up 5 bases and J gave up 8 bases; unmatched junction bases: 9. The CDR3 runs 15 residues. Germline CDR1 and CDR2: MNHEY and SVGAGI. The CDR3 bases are TGTGCCAGCAGTACGCGGACAGGGGCGGCAGAAAAACTGTTTTTT. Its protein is CASSTRTGAAEKLFF.

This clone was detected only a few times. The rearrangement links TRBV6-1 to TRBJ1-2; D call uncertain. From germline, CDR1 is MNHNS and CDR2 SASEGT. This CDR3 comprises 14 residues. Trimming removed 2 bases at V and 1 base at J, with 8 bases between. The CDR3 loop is CASSEFGVNYGYTF. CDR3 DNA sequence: TGTGCCAGCAGTGAATTCGGGGTTAACTATGGCTACACCTTC.

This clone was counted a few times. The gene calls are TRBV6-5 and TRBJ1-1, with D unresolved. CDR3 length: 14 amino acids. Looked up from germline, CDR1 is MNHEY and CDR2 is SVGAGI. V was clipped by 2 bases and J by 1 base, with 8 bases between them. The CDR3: CASSYKGGNTEAFF. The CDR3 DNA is TGTGCCAGCAGTTACAAGGGAGGGAACACTGAAGCTTTCTTT.

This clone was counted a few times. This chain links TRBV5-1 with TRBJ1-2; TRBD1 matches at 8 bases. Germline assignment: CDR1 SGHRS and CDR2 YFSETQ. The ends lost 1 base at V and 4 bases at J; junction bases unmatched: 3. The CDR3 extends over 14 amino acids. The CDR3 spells CASSLPDRGYGYTF. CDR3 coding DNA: TGCGCCAGCAGCTTGCCAGACAGGGGCTATGGCTACACCTTC.

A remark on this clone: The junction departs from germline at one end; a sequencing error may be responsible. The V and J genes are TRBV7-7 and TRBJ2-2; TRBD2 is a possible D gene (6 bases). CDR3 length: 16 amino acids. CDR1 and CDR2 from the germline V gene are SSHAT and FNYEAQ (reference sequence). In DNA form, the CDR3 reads TGTGCTAGCAGCTTAGGGACGGGAGCCCCCGCCGGGGAGCTGTTTTTT. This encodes CASSLGTGAPAGELFF.

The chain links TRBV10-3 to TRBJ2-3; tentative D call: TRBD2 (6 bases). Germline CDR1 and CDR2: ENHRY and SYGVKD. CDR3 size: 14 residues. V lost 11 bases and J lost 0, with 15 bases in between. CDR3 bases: TGTGCCTCCGGGAGTACAGATAGCACAGATACGCAGTATTTT. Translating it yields CASGSTDSTDTQYF.

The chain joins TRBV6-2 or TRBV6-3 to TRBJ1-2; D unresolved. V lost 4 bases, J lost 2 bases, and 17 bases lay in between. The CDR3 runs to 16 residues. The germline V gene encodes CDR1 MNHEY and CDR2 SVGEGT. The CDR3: CASSWSNPEKNYGYTF. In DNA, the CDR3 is TGTGCCAGCAGTTGGAGCAACCCCGAAAAGAACTATGGCTACACCTTC.

CDR3 residues: CASSLAPGGNTGELFF. The CDR3 DNA is TGTGCCAGCAGCTTAGCCCCGGGAGGGAACACCGGGGAGCTGTTTTTT. The chain carries TRBV11-2 and TRBJ2-2; 7 nucleotides align to TRBD2. Germline V gene sequence: CDR1 SGHAT, CDR2 FQNNGV. V shed 1 base and J 1 base; nucleotides not matched to a gene: 3. The CDR3 consists of 16 residues.

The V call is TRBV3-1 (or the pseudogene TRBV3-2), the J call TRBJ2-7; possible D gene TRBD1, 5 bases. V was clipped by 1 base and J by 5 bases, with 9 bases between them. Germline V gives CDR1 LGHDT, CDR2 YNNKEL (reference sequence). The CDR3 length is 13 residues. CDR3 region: CASSQGTSNEQYF. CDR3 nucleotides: TGTGCCAGCAGCCAAGGGACATCAAACGAGCAGTACTTC.

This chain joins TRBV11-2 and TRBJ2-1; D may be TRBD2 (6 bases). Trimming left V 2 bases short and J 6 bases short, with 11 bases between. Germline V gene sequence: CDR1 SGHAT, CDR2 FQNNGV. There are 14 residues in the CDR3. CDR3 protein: CASSLRGRSNEQFF. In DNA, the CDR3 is TGTGCCAGCAGCTTAAGAGGGAGGAGCAATGAGCAGTTCTTC.